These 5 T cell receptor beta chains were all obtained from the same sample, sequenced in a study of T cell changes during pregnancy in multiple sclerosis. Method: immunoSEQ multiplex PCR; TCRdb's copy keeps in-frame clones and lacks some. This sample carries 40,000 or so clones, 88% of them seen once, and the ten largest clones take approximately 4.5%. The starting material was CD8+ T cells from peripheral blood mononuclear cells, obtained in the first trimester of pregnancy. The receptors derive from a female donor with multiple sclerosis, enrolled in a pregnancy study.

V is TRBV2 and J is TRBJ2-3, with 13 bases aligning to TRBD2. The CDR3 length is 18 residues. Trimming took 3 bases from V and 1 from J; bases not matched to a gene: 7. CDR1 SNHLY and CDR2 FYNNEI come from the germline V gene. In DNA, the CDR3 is TGTGCCAGCAGTGAGTCAACTAGCGGGGGGGTTGGCACAGATACGCAGTATTTT. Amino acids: CASSESTSGGVGTDTQYF.

In DNA form, the CDR3 reads TGTGCCAGCCGTTCCTTGGCGCAGGATGGCTACACCTTC. Encoded protein: CASRSLAQDGYTF. This chain joins TRBV27 and TRBJ1-2; D remains unclear. The germline V gene has CDR1 MNHEY and CDR2 SMNVEV (reference sequence). V lost 8 bases to trimming and J lost 6 bases, with 16 bases between them. The CDR3 runs 13 residues.

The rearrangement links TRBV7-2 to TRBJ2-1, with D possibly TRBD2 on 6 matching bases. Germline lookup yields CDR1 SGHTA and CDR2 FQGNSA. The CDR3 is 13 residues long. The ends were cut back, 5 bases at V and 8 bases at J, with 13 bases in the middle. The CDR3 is CASSLQRGYEQFF. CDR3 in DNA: TGTGCCAGCAGCCTCCAACGGGGGTATGAGCAGTTCTTC.

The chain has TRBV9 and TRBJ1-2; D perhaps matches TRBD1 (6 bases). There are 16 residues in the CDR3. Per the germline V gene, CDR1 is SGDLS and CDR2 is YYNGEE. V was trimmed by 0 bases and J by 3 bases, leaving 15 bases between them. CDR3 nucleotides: TGTGCCAGCAGCGTAGACCCGAGGGGGATCTACTATGGCTACACCTTC. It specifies CASSVDPRGIYYGYTF.

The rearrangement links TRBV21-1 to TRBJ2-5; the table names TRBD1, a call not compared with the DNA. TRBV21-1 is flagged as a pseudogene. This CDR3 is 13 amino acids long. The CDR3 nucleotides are TGTGCCAGGACAGTGCTGTACCAAGAGACCCAGTACTTC. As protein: CARTVLYQETQYF.